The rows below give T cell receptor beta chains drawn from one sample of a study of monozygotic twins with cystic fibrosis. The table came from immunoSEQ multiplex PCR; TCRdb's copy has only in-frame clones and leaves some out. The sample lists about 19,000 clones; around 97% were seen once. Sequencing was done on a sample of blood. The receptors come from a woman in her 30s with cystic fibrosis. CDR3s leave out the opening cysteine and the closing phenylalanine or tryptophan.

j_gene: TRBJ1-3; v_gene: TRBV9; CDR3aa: ASSLGVQDTIY
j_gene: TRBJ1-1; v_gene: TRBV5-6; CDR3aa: ASSPSAGHEAF
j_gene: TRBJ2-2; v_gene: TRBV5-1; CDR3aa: ASNTGQPNTGELF
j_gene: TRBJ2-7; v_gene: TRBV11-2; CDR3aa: ASSLLPWRSYEQY
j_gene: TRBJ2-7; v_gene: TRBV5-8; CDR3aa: ASSLLMGGEQY
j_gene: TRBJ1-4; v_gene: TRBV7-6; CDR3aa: ASSSMPPREWKGGGTNEKLF
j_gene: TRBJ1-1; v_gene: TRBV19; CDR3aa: ASFSNTANTEAF
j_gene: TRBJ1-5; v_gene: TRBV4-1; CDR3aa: ASSQPGTVNQPQH
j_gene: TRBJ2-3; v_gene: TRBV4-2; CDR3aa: ASSSGGGTDTQY
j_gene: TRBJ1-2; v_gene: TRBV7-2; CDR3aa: ASSLVTVYGYT
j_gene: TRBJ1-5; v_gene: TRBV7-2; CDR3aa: ASSALGGGVNQPQH
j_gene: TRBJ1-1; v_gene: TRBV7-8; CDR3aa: ASSIRNRGGSTEAF
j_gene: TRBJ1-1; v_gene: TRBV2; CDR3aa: ASSSRGNTEAF
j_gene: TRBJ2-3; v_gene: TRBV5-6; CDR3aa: ASSFPSGVPDTQY
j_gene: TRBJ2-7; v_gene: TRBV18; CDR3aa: ASSRGQIYEQY
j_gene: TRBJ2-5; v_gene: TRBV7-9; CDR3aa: ASSLIADQETQY
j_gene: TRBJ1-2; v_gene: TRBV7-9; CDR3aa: ASSLVTANGGYT
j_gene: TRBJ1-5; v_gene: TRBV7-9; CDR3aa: ASSRTGVHSNQPQH
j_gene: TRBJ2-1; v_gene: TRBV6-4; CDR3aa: ASSDSSGSYNEQF
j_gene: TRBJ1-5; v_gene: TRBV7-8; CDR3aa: ASSARGTGGYSNQPQH
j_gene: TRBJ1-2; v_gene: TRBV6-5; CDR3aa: ASSFRGQGHGYT
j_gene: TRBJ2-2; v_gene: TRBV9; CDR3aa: ASSASGGVTGELF
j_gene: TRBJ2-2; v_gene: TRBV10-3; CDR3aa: AIKNRLELF
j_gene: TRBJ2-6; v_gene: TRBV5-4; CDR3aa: ASSLRGAGANVLT
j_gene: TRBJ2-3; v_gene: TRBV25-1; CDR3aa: ATRAPDTDTQY
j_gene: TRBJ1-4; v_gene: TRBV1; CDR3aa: TSSQERTRPIKVGNEKLF
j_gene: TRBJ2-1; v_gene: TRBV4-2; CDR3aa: ASSQQTTRQF
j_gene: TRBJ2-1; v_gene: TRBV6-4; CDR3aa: ASSEGQGTYNEQF
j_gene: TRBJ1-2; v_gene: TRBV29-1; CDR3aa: SAAPGDFYGYT
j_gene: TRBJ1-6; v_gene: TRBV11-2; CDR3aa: ASRLDRSPLH
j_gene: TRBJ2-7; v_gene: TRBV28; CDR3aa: ASTWGGRAYEQY
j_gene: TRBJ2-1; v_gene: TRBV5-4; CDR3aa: ASSSALVRNEQF
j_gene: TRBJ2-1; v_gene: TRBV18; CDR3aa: ASSPSQYNEQF
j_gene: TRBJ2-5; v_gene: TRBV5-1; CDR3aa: ASSLPGGAQETQY
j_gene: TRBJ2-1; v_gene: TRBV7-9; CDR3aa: ASSYSGTLDEQF
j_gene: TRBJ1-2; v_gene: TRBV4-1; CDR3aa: ASSQDLTGSYGYT
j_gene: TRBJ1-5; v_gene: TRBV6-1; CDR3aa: ASSDWSNQPQH
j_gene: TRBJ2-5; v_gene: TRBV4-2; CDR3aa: ASSHGLAGFQEAQY
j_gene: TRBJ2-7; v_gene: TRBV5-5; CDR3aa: ASSTWTGKREQY
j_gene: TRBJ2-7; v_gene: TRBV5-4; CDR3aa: ASSSRDRGHEQY
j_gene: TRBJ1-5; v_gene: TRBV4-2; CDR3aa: ASSQVSGMGPQH
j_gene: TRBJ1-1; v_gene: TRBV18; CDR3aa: ASSPPGTGKNTEAF
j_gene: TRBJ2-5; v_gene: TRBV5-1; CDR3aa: ASSLFGATQY
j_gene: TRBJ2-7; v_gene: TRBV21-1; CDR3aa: ASSRRSPASDEQY
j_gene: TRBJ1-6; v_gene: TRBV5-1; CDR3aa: ASSLAGQGNSPLH
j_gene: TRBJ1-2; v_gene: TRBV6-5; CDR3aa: ASTLGALYT
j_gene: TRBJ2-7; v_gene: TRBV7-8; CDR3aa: ASSHPSNEQY
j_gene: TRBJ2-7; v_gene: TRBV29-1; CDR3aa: SVWSTGPYEQY
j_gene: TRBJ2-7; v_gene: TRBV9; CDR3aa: ASSVGLTQNGQY
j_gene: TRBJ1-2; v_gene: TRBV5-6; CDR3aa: ASSTRPFYGYT
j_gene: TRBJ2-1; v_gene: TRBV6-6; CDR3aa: ASRGTEFSYNEQF
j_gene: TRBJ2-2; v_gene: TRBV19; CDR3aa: ASSIVHRTNTGELF